This T cell receptor beta chain was sequenced in a study of cytomegalovirus exposure and HLA in healthy donors (dated by TCRdb to 2017 to 2019). Describing the broader study: The 550 to 750 repertoires of the first cohort and the 95 to 150 validation repertoires were produced on the same platform, according to a later analysis. Besides the first cohort of 666 subjects, a separate validation cohort made up of over 95 different subjects was used. To predict cytomegalovirus infection status, the study brought together high-throughput TCR immunosequencing, statistical association of individual TCRs with disease status, and machine learning. The study aimed to test whether cataloging public T cell receptors could reveal signatures of past pathogen exposure.

Trimming leaves V shorter by 2 bases and J shorter by 5 bases, with the junction holding 17 bases beyond the gene matches. Looking up the germline V gene (reference sequence) yields CDR1 GTSNPN and CDR2 SVGIG. The CDR3 starts with the cysteine, ends with the phenylalanine, and has 17 residues. This entry keeps only the CDR3 DNA: 51 bases, framed from base 1. Donors formed part of the validation cohort, which comprised about 130 subjects and was distinct from the first cohort of several hundred subjects. Study-wide conclusions, independent of this receptor: A later analysis had no HLA typing for the validation cohort, so co-occurrence there was scored across all 110 or so repertoires. Cytomegalovirus status was reported to be diagnosed by the classifier with high specificity and sensitivity in both the original and validation cohorts. Of the cluster scores, around 95% were above 0 in a later analysis, which found that TCRs clustered in the first cohort also tended to co-occur in the roughly 130 validation repertoires. While some public TCRs were present in many individuals, most TCR sequences turned up only very rarely across donors. The authors suggested that the approach could potentially be extended to other disease states and immunological phenotypes. A few of the identified cytomegalovirus-associated TCR beta chains were confirmed in vitro to be specific for cytomegalovirus antigens. The study gave a list of roughly 150 TCR beta chains associated with cytomegalovirus.

In regard to this clone: What antigen it recognizes has not been identified. Base qualities are not recorded, but no much larger clone differs from it by a single base.

The library was produced with the immunoSEQ multiplex PCR assay. The study's own analysis went as follows. To diagnose cytomegalovirus status from the catalog of TCR beta chain sequences, a statistical classification framework was built. In its TCRdb copy, this immuneACCESS table keeps in-frame sequences only and misses some clones. Where compared with another copy, unresolved V genes explain less than half of these, and the others have no known cause. The DNA gave D and trimming, while V, J and clone size come from that table. Present in this sample are approximately 59,000 clones, about 92% of which were seen just once. The top ten clones comprise approximately 5.3% of the sample.

This receptor was identified in a young man in good health and CMV-seropositive. The chain is made from TRBV30 and TRBJ2-5, and 7 junctional nucleotides match TRBD2. What was sequenced was PBMCs. The CDR3 here reads CAWSISERDKERETQYF. The nucleotide sequence reads as follows: TGTGCCTGGAGTATCTCGGAGCGGGATAAGGAGAGGGAGACCCAGTACTTC. Here the CDR3 is joined to the reference TRBV30 and TRBJ2-5 genes, and the full variable domain is: SQTIHQWPATLVQPVGSPLSLECTVEGTSNPNLYWYRQAAGRGLQLLFYSVGIGQISSEVPQNLSASRPQDRQFILSSKKLLLSDSGFYLCAWSISERDKERETQYFGPGTRLLVL.